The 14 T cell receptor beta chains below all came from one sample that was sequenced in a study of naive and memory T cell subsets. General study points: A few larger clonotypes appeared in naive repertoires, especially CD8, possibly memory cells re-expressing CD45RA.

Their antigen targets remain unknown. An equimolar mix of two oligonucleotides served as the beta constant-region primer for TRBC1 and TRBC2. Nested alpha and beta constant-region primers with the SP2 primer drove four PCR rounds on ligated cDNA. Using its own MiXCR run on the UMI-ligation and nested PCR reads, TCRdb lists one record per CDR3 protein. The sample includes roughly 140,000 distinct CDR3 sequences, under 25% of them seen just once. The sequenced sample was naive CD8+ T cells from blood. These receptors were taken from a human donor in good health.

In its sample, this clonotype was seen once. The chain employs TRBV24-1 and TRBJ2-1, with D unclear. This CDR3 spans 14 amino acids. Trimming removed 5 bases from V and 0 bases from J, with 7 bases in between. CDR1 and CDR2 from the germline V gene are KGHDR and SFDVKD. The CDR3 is CATSVGYSYNEQFF. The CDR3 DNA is TGTGCCACCAGTGTGGGATACTCCTACAATGAGCAGTTCTTC.

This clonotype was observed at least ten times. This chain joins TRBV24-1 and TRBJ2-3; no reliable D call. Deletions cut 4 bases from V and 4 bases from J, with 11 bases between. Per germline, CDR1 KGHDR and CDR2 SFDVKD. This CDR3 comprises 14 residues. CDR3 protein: CATSDPILPDTQYF. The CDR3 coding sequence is TGTGCCACCAGTGACCCCATCCTACCAGATACGCAGTATTTT.

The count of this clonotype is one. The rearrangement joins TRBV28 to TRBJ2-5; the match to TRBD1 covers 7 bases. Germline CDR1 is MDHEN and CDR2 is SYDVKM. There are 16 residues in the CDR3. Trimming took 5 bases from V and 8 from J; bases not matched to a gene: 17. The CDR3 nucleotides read TGTGCCAGCAGTCCTACTGGGACAGCGCTCCAAGGAACCCAGTACTTC. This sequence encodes CASSPTGTALQGTQYF.

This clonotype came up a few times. The DNA of the CDR3 is TGTGCCAGCAGGGGGGACTCGTACAATGAGCAGTTCTTC. This gives the protein CASRGDSYNEQFF. The chain has TRBV12-3 or TRBV12-4 and TRBJ2-1, with D perhaps TRBD2 (6 bases). This CDR3 comprises 13 residues. Trimming took off 6 bases at V and 4 bases at J, with 10 bases between the two ends.

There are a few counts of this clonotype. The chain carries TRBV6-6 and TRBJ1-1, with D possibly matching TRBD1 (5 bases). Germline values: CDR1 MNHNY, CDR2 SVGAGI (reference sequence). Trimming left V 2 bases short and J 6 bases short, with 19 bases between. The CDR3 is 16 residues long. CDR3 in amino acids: CASSYTRDPTGAEAFF. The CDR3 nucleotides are TGTGCCAGCAGTTACACCCGGGACCCCACGGGAGCTGAAGCTTTCTTT.

The CDR3 DNA follows: TGCAGCGTTGACGCGGATCGCTCCTACAATGAGCAGTTCTTC. Protein sequence: CSVDADRSYNEQFF. The chain is built from TRBV29-1 and TRBJ2-1; D uncertain. The CDR3 runs 14 residues. Trimming shortened V by 3 bases and J by 0 bases, and 9 bases separated the two germline ends. CDR1 SQVTM and CDR2 ANQGSEA come from the germline V gene.

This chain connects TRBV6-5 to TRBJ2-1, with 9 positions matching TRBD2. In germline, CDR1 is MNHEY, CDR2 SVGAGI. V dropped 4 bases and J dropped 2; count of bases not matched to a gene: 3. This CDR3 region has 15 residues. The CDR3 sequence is CASSLSGRPYNEQFF. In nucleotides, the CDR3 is TGTGCCAGCAGTTTAAGCGGGAGGCCCTACAATGAGCAGTTCTTC.

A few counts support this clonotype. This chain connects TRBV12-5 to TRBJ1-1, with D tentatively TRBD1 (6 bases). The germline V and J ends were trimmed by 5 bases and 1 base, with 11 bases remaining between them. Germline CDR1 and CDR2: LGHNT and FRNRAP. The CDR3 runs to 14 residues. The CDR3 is CASGQTGKNTEAFF. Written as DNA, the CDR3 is TGTGCTAGTGGTCAAACAGGGAAGAACACTGAAGCTTTCTTT.

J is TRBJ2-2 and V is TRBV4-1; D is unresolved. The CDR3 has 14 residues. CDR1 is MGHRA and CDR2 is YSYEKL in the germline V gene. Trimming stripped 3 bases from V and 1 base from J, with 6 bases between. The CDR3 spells CASSQWLNTGELFF. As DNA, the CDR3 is TGCGCCAGCAGCCAGTGGCTGAACACCGGGGAGCTGTTTTTT.

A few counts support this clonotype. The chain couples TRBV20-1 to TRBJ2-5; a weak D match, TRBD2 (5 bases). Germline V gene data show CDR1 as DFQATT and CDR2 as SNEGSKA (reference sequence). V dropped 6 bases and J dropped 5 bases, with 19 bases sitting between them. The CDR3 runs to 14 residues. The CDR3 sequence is CSASPSGVGETQYF. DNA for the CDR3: TGCAGTGCCAGCCCCTCCGGGGTAGGTGAGACCCAGTACTTC.

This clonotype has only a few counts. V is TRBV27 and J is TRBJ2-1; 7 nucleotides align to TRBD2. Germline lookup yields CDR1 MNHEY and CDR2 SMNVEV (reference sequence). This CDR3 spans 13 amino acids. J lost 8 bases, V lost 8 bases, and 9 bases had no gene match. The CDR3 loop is CASSALALHEQFF. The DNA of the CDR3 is TGTGCCAGCTCGGCACTAGCGTTGCATGAGCAGTTCTTC.

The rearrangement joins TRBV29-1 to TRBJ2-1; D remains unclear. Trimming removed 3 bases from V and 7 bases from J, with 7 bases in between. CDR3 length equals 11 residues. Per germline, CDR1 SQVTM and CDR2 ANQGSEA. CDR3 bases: TGCAGCGTTGAGGGCTGGAATGAGCAGTTCTTC. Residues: CSVEGWNEQFF.

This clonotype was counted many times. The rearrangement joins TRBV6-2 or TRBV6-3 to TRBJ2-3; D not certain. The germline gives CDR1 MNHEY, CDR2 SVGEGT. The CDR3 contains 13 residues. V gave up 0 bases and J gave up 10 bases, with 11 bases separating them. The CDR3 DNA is TGTGCCAGCAGTTACTCGGGTAGCAGCCCGCAGTATTTT. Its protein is CASSYSGSSPQYF.

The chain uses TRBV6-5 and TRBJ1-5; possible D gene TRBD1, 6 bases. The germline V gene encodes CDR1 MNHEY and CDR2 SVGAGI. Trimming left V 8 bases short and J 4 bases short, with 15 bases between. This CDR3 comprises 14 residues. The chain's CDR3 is CASARGGGNQPQHF. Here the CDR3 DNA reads TGTGCCAGCGCGAGGGGGGGTGGTAATCAGCCCCAGCATTTT.